The clone carrying this T cell receptor beta chain has ten or more counts. What it recognizes is unknown. Trimming pared 1 base from V and 5 bases from J, leaving 19 bases between. CDR1 and CDR2 from the germline V gene are SGHTA and FQGNSA. The CDR3 length is 17 residues. These data are taken from a study of blood T cells in healthy people across ages. General study findings and limits: Age advanced and TCR beta diversity per million T cells fell, roughly linearly. Estimates of total diversity, which came from one million sequenced T cells, were considered to be underestimates. Correlation between TCR beta diversity and naive T cell percentage was strong.

The use of a sample-barcoded 5' primer and a J-beta primer mix characterized a second PCR of about 7 to 12 cycles. A template-switch adaptor that had 12 random nucleotides put a tag on each cDNA molecule. From the 5' RACE reads, TCRdb called clonotypes with MiXCR, one entry per CDR3 protein. Found here are roughly 900,000 distinct CDR3 sequences, around 48% of them singletons; the top ten hold 13%. The clonotype was recovered from a young man in good health. The chain links TRBV7-2 to TRBJ2-3, with D possibly called TRBD1 or TRBD2 (5 bases each). Sequences were obtained from blood. The CDR3: CASSLGSGLPARDTQYF. The CDR3 DNA sequence: TGTGCCAGCAGCTTAGGATCGGGGCTCCCCGCTAGAGATACGCAGTATTTT. Full variable domain (remainder filled in from reference TRBV7-2 and TRBJ2-3): GAGVSQSPSNKVTEKGKDVELRCDPISGHTALYWYRQSLGQGLEFLIYFQGNSAPDKSGLPSDRFSAERTGGSVSTLTIQRTQQEDSAVYLCASSLGSGLPARDTQYFGPGTRLTVL.